This entry lists 9 T cell receptor beta chains sequenced from one sample in a study of blood T cell repertoires in COVID-19. TCRdb keeps only in-frame clones here, not all; method: immunoSEQ multiplex PCR. This table holds approximately 400,000 clones, more than 80% found once. The sequencing input was peripheral blood. These receptors originate from a man aged 35-49 years with acute or convalescent COVID-19.

The DNA for the CDR3 is TGTGGGGGGACTAGACAGGGAAACGAGCAGTACTTC. Amino acid sequence: CGGTRQGNEQYF. The rearrangement links TRBV5-5 to TRBJ2-7, with D possibly TRBD2 on 8 matching bases. The CDR3 totals 12 residues. Germline-derived CDR1 and CDR2 are SGHKS and YYEKEE (reference sequence).

The chain joins TRBV5-1 to TRBJ2-1; TRBD2 agrees at 16 bases. CDR3 size: 15 residues. The germline CDR1 and CDR2 sequences are SGHRS and YFSETQ. With 4 bases clipped from V and 7 bases from J, the junction kept 2 bases outside the gene matches. The CDR3 sequence is CASSPGLAGGNEQFF. The CDR3 DNA reads TGCGCCAGCAGCCCGGGACTAGCGGGGGGGAATGAGCAGTTCTTC.

The chain joins TRBV24-1 to TRBJ2-7; 10 bases agree with TRBD1. Germline trimming cut 5 bases from V and 0 bases from J; bases unmatched to any gene: 15. CDR3 size: 19 residues. Germline CDR1 and CDR2: KGHDR and SFDVKD. The CDR3 loop is CATSGPGQGNKWGSYEQYF. Here the CDR3 DNA reads TGTGCCACCAGTGGCCCGGGACAGGGGAACAAGTGGGGCTCCTACGAGCAGTACTTC.

The chain employs TRBV30 and TRBJ2-1; 10 positions agree with TRBD2. This CDR3 has 14 amino acids. Trimming took 8 bases from V and 4 from J; bases not matched to a gene: 8. Germline-derived CDR1 and CDR2 are GTSNPN and SVGIG (reference sequence). CDR3 bases: TGTGCCCCAGAGGGGACTAGCGTATACAATGAGCAGTTCTTC. Protein: CAPEGTSVYNEQFF.

The chain employs TRBV5-1 and TRBJ2-1; D gene unclear. This CDR3 contains 12 residues. V shed 1 base and J shed 5 bases, with 4 bases lying between them. The germline V gene encodes CDR1 SGHRS and CDR2 YFSETQ. The CDR3: CASSLIDNEQFF. The CDR3 bases are TGCGCCAGCAGCTTGATAGACAATGAGCAGTTCTTC. The variable domain in full, with the rest retrieved from reference TRBV5-1 and TRBJ2-1, is KAGVTQTPRYLIKTRGQQVTLSCSPISGHRSVSWYQQTPGQGLQFLFEYFSETQRNKGNFPGRFSGRQFSNSRSEMNVSTLELGDSALYLCASSLIDNEQFFGPGTRLTVL.

The J gene is TRBJ1-3, the V gene TRBV6-5, with D uncertain. V lost 5 bases and J lost 9, with 17 bases in between. In germline, CDR1 is MNHEY, CDR2 SVGAGI. The CDR3 is 14 residues long. CDR3 DNA: TGTGCCAGCAGTACCAGGACGACGGGAGGCACCATATATTTT. Translated, it gives CASSTRTTGGTIYF.

The chain has TRBV6-5 and TRBJ1-2; no clear D gene. Germline V CDR1 and CDR2: MNHEY, SVGAGI. Trimming stripped 6 bases from V and 3 bases from J, with 5 bases between. The CDR3 has 11 amino acids. Here the CDR3 DNA reads TGTGCCAGCAGGAGTTACTATGGCTACACCTTC. Its translation: CASRSYYGYTF.

The rearrangement links TRBV28 to TRBJ2-7, with 7 bases matching TRBD1. Germline V CDR1 and CDR2: MDHEN, SYDVKM. The ends lost 6 bases at V and 5 bases at J; junction bases unmatched: 10. The CDR3 runs to 14 residues. CDR3 residues: CASSLDRDNDEQYF. CDR3 nucleotide sequence: TGTGCCAGCAGCTTAGACAGGGACAACGACGAGCAGTACTTC.

This chain connects TRBV7-8 to TRBJ1-1, with a weak D call TRBD1 (6 bases). This CDR3 contains 13 residues. Per the germline V gene, CDR1 is SGHVS and CDR2 is FQNEAQ. V shed 1 base and J shed 8 bases, with 11 bases lying between them. The CDR3 DNA is TGTGCCAGCAGCTTAGGAGGACAGAGGGAAGCTTTCTTT. This codes for CASSLGGQREAFF.